Presented here are 13 T cell receptor beta chains from one specimen sequenced in a study of cytomegalovirus exposure and HLA in healthy donors. PCR was performed using 60 Vbeta and 13 Jbeta primers. The protocol was immunoSEQ multiplex PCR, while the TCRdb copy is restricted to in-frame clones and leaves out a portion. The table has around 110,000 clones, approximately 80% seen once. Sequenced sample: PBMCs. These receptors were collected from a middle-aged man in good health and CMV-seronegative.

This clone has just a few counts. The chain links TRBV27 to TRBJ1-2; tentative D call: TRBD1 (5 bases). CDR1 is MNHEY and CDR2 is SMNVEV in the germline V gene (reference sequence). The length of the CDR3 is 13 residues. Trimming cost V 5 bases and J 0 bases, with 7 bases left between them. The CDR3 DNA reads as TGTGCCAGCAGTACGACAGCTAACTATGGCTACACCTTC. Protein product: CASSTTANYGYTF.

The chain employs TRBV10-2 and TRBJ1-2; 7 bases agree with TRBD1. The CDR3 sequence is 17 residues long. V was pared by 6 bases and J by 5 bases, with 18 bases of the junction left unmatched. Germline CDR1 and CDR2: WSHSY and SAAADI. Here the CDR3 DNA reads TGCGCCAGCAGACCCCCGACAGGGCCGGTGATGGGGTATGGCTACACCTTC. This codes for CASRPPTGPVMGYGYTF.

This chain joins TRBV19 and TRBJ1-5; D unresolved. Germline V gives CDR1 LNHDA, CDR2 SQIVND (reference sequence). V lost 3 bases to trimming and J lost 4 bases, with 13 bases between them. CDR3 length: 15 residues. CDR3 residues: CASSISRQLNQPQHF. CDR3 DNA sequence: TGTGCCAGTAGTATTTCCAGACAACTGAATCAGCCCCAGCATTTT.

This clone appeared a few times. The J gene is TRBJ2-3, the V gene TRBV2; D might be TRBD1 (5 bases). V shed 6 bases and J shed 4 bases, with 8 bases lying between them. CDR1 is SNHLY, CDR2 FYNNEI, per germline. The CDR3 is 12 amino acids. The CDR3 protein is CASRDISDTQYF. The CDR3, as DNA: TGTGCCAGCAGGGACATCTCAGATACGCAGTATTTT.

The chain combines TRBV5-1 with TRBJ2-3, with a weak D call TRBD2 (6 bases). CDR3 length equals 14 residues. Germline V gives CDR1 SGHRS, CDR2 YFSETQ. Trimming pared 1 base from V and 5 bases from J, leaving 11 bases between. The CDR3 protein is CASSLIGGGDTQYF. The CDR3 coding sequence is TGCGCCAGCAGCTTGATCGGGGGAGGAGATACGCAGTATTTT.

This chain connects TRBV5-1 to TRBJ2-1, with a weak D call TRBD2 (5 bases). V lost 0 bases and J lost 4, with 8 bases in between. Per the germline V gene, CDR1 is SGHRS and CDR2 is YFSETQ. This CDR3 has 14 amino acids. As DNA, the CDR3 is TGCGCCAGCAGCTTGGACGGGGATTACAATGAGCAGTTCTTC. Encoded protein: CASSLDGDYNEQFF. The complete variable domain, with remaining parts taken from reference TRBV5-1 and TRBJ2-1, reads KAGVTQTPRYLIKTRGQQVTLSCSPISGHRSVSWYQQTPGQGLQFLFEYFSETQRNKGNFPGRFSGRQFSNSRSEMNVSTLELGDSALYLCASSLDGDYNEQFFGPGTRLTVL.

The rearrangement joins TRBV6-6 to TRBJ1-5; TRBD1 aligns across 7 bases. The CDR3 covers 16 residues. Germline CDR1 reads MNHNY; CDR2 reads SVGAGI (reference sequence). Trimming at V came to 4 bases and at J to 6 bases, leaving 12 bases not matched to a gene. The CDR3: CASSFLSGTVSQPQHF. CDR3 nucleotide sequence: TGTGCCAGCAGTTTTTTATCCGGGACAGTTAGTCAGCCCCAGCATTTT.

The chain links TRBV27 to TRBJ1-4; D may be TRBD1 (6 bases). The V gene lost 3 bases and the J gene lost 14 bases, with 22 bases spanning the gap. CDR3 length: 15 amino acids. The germline V gene encodes CDR1 MNHEY and CDR2 SMNVEV (reference sequence). DNA for the CDR3: TGTGCCAGCAGTTTGGGGCCGGGTGGGGGCACTCAGCTGTTTTTT. Its translation: CASSLGPGGGTQLFF.

This clone was seen a handful of times. The chain couples TRBV19 to TRBJ1-1, with a weak D call TRBD1 (5 bases). The V gene's germline CDR1 is LNHDA and CDR2 SQIVND (reference sequence). The V and J ends lost 1 base and 5 bases respectively, with 14 bases between them. CDR3 length: 15 amino acids. The CDR3 protein is CASSIAAGPGTEAFF. The CDR3 region has the DNA TGTGCCAGTAGTATAGCCGCGGGGCCGGGAACTGAAGCTTTCTTT. Full variable domain (outside the CDR3, taken from reference TRBV19 and TRBJ1-1): DGGITQSPKYLFRKEGQNVTLSCEQNLNHDAMYWYRQDPGQGLRLIYYSQIVNDFQKGDIAEGYSVSREKKESFPLTVTSAQKNPTAFYLCASSIAAGPGTEAFFGQGTRLTVV.

This sequence joins TRBV6-1 and TRBJ1-5; 12 bases map to TRBD1. V lost 4 bases to trimming and J lost 4 bases; unmatched junction nucleotides: 5. CDR1 and CDR2 (germline): MNHNS, SASEGT. This CDR3 is 16 amino acids long. The CDR3 loop is CASSGGTGGRNQPQHF. CDR3 nucleotide sequence: TGTGCCAGCAGTGGAGGGACAGGGGGCCGGAATCAGCCCCAGCATTTT.

This clone was found a few times. The rearrangement joins TRBV5-8 to TRBJ1-5, with 8 bases that match TRBD1. Germline CDR1 SGHTS, CDR2 YDEGEE. The CDR3 is 15 residues long. With V trimmed by 4 bases and J by 5 bases, 8 bases remained unmatched. The CDR3 coding sequence is TGTGCCAGCAGCCAAGACAGGGGAGGGGATCAGCCCCAGCATTTT. Translating it yields CASSQDRGGDQPQHF.

The chain links TRBV27 to TRBJ1-2; D unresolved. CDR1 and CDR2 (germline): MNHEY, SMNVEV (reference sequence). This CDR3 region has 14 residues. Trimming took 4 bases from V and 4 from J, leaving 13 bases between them. The DNA for the CDR3 is TGTGCCAGCAGTTCAACAGCCTTTAGCTATGGCTACACCTTC. Protein product: CASSSTAFSYGYTF.

In nucleotides, the CDR3 is TGTGCCAGCAGCCCACGGACAGGTATGAGCTCCTACGAGCAGTACGTC. Translating it yields CASSPRTGMSSYEQYV. The chain uses TRBV5-5 and TRBJ2-7; the match to TRBD1 covers 7 bases. The V gene end was trimmed by 4 bases and the J gene end by 0 bases; junction bases not matched to a gene: 10. This CDR3 region has 16 residues. CDR1 SGHKS and CDR2 YYEKEE come from the germline V gene (reference sequence).